These 24 T cell receptor beta chains share one sample of origin, sequenced in a study of T cells in Graves' hyperthyroidism and ophthalmopathy. The source material, RNA transcripts, was used to amplify TCR beta CDR3 regions. A set of HTBI primers served as the primers for a first-round RT-PCR of the TCR CDR3. TCRdb reprocessed the multiplex PCR reads via MiXCR and lists one record per CDR3 protein. The data show roughly 840,000 distinct CDR3 sequences, around 39% seen once. The sequenced material came from blood. All receptors derive from a man aged 18-30 years with Graves' hyperthyroidism.

This clonotype was observed a handful of times. This sequence joins TRBV2 and TRBJ1-1; TRBD1 matches at 11 bases. With 5 bases clipped from V and 7 bases from J, the junction kept 6 bases outside the gene matches. This CDR3 is 14 amino acids long. Germline V gene data show CDR1 as SNHLY and CDR2 as FYNNEI. The CDR3: CASSKGQGALEAFF. Here the CDR3 DNA reads TGTGCCAGCAGTAAAGGACAGGGGGCCCTTGAAGCTTTCTTT. The full variable domain, with the rest looked up from reference TRBV2 and TRBJ1-1, is EPEVTQTPSHQVTQMGQEVILRCVPISNHLYFYWYRQILGQKVEFLVSFYNNEISEKSEIFDDQFSVERPDGSNFTLKIRSTKLEDSAMYFCASSKGQGALEAFFGQGTRLTVV.

Concerning this clonotype: It may be a read error: a sequence one base away is much more abundant. The V call is TRBV19, the J call TRBJ1-6; TRBD1 is a possible D gene (6 bases). CDR1 is LNHDA and CDR2 is SQIVND in the germline V gene (reference sequence). The CDR3 sequence is 14 residues long. CDR3 DNA sequence: TGTGCCAGTCACGGACAGTCTTATAATTCACCCCCCCACTTT. It yields the protein CASHGQSYNSPPHF. Together with reference TRBV19 and TRBJ1-6, the CDR3 gives the full variable domain: DGGITQSPKYLFRKEGQNVTLSCEQNLNHDAMYWYRQDPGQGLRLIYYSQIVNDFQKGDIAEGYSVSREKKESFPLTVTSAQKNPTAFYLCASHGQSYNSPPHFGNGTRLTVT.

This clonotype has a handful of counts. The chain couples TRBV7-9 to TRBJ1-1, with 8 bases fitting TRBD1. The germline CDR1 and CDR2 sequences are SEHNR and FQNEAQ (reference sequence). Trimming at V came to 10 bases and at J to 1 base, leaving 5 bases not matched to a gene. The CDR3 has 13 residues. The CDR3 DNA follows: TGTGCCACCAACCAGGGGGCGAACACTGAAGCTTTCTTT. Its protein product is CATNQGANTEAFF. Full variable domain (remainder filled in from reference TRBV7-9 and TRBJ1-1): DTGVSQNPRHKITKRGQNVTFRCDPISEHNRLYWYRQTLGQGPEFLTYFQNEAQLEKSRLLSDRFSAERPKGSFSTLEIQRTEQGDSAMYLCATNQGANTEAFFGQGTRLTVV.

The table lists this clonotype with many counts. The CDR3 bases are TGCAGTGCTGGGACAGGGTCCCGTGGCACCGGGGAGCTGTTTTTT. The encoded protein is CSAGTGSRGTGELFF. The rearrangement links TRBV20-1 to TRBJ2-2, with 9 bases matching TRBD1. V dropped 5 bases and J dropped 4; count of bases not matched to a gene: 8. CDR3 size: 15 residues. CDR1 is DFQATT, CDR2 SNEGSKA, per germline (reference sequence).

This clonotype was counted many times. The chain couples TRBV29-1 to TRBJ2-7; 8 positions match TRBD1. Per the germline V gene, CDR1 is SQVTM and CDR2 is ANQGSEA. This CDR3 has 13 residues. Trimming took 7 bases from V and 3 from J; bases not matched to a gene: 8. CDR3 in amino acids: CSAETGVGYEQYF. The CDR3 DNA is TGCAGCGCCGAGACAGGGGTGGGCTACGAGCAGTACTTC.

This clonotype was observed a handful of times. The chain employs TRBV29-1 and TRBJ1-2, with D tentatively TRBD1 (5 bases). The CDR3 spans 11 residues. The V end was cut by 4 bases, the J end by 6 bases, with 9 bases between. Per the germline V gene, CDR1 is SQVTM and CDR2 is ANQGSEA. DNA of the CDR3: TGCAGCGTTGTCGGGGGGAATGGCTACACCTTC. The encoded protein is CSVVGGNGYTF.

The genes are TRBV10-3 and TRBJ1-4, with 7 nucleotides matching TRBD1. Germline V gene lookup returns CDR1 ENHRY and CDR2 SYGVKD. V shed 6 bases, J shed 1 base, and the junction held 5 bases outside the gene matches. The length of the CDR3 is 15 residues. The CDR3 spells CAIRRQGRTNEKLFF. CDR3 in DNA: TGTGCCATCAGACGACAGGGTAGAACTAATGAAAAACTGTTTTTT.

This clonotype showed up just a few times. V is TRBV7-8 and J is TRBJ1-3; possibly TRBD1 for D (5 bases). The CDR3 runs 15 residues. V dropped 3 bases and J dropped 0 bases, with 9 bases sitting between them. Germline values: CDR1 SGHVS, CDR2 FQNEAQ. In DNA, the CDR3 is TGTGCCAGCAGCTTCCAGGGCCTCTCTGGAAACACCATATATTTT. Protein: CASSFQGLSGNTIYF. The full variable domain, its missing parts supplied by reference TRBV7-8 and TRBJ1-3, is GAGVSQSPRYKVAKRGQDVALRCDPISGHVSLFWYQQALGQGPEFLTYFQNEAQLDKSGLPSDRFFAERPEGSVSTLKIQRTQQEDSAVYLCASSFQGLSGNTIYFGEGSWLTVV.

Regarding this clonotype: This may be a read error, as it is one base from a much larger clone. V is TRBV5-6 and J is TRBJ1-3, with 7 bases fitting TRBD1. This CDR3 is 15 amino acids long. Germline-derived CDR1 and CDR2 are SGHDT and YYEEEE. CDR3 nucleotides: TGTGCCAGCAGCTTGTACAGGGGCATAGGAAGCACCATATATTTT. The encoded protein is CASSLYRGIGSTIYF.

This clonotype was counted at least ten times. The gene calls are TRBV9 and TRBJ2-5; 9 bases align to TRBD2. The CDR3 totals 13 residues. Germline loops: CDR1 SGDLS, CDR2 YYNGEE. V was clipped by 3 bases and J by 5 bases; unmatched bases: 2. Here the CDR3 DNA reads TGTGCCAGCAGCGGTAGCGGGAGCGAGACCCAGTACTTC. This encodes CASSGSGSETQYF. The whole variable domain, remainder taken from reference TRBV9 and TRBJ2-5, is DSGVTQTPKHLITATGQRVTLRCSPRSGDLSVYWYQQSLDQGLQFLIQYYNGEERAKGNILERFSAQQFPDLHSELNLSSLELGDSALYFCASSGSGSETQYFGPGTRLLVL.

The chain has TRBV29-1 and TRBJ1-1; D remains ambiguous. This CDR3 spans 12 amino acids. The V end was cut by 7 bases, the J end by 4 bases, with 13 bases between. Germline CDR1 is SQVTM and CDR2 is ANQGSEA. As DNA, the CDR3 is TGCAGCGGTGACACGTCGGGCACTGAAGCTTTCTTT. Residues: CSGDTSGTEAFF.

The chain employs TRBV7-9 and TRBJ2-7; D remains ambiguous. The germline V gene encodes CDR1 SEHNR and CDR2 FQNEAQ (reference sequence). V dropped 8 bases and J dropped 2 bases, with 16 bases sitting between them. CDR3 length equals 14 residues. CDR3 loop: CASSPFDGTYEQYF. CDR3 nucleotide sequence: TGTGCCAGCTCACCTTTCGACGGCACCTACGAGCAGTACTTC.

This clonotype was found many times. This chain joins TRBV25-1 and TRBJ1-6; D remains unclear. Trimming pared 4 bases from V and 7 bases from J, leaving 8 bases between. The length of the CDR3 is 13 residues. Germline-derived CDR1 and CDR2 are MGHDK and SYGVNS. This chain's CDR3 is CASSVGPNSPLHF. DNA of the CDR3: TGTGCCAGCAGTGTAGGTCCAAATTCACCCCTCCACTTT.

The chain combines TRBV7-9 with TRBJ2-6; tentatively, D is TRBD2 (5 bases). V lost 7 bases and J lost 0, with 19 bases in between. CDR1 and CDR2 (germline): SEHNR, FQNEAQ (reference sequence). CDR3 length equals 18 residues. The CDR3 region has the DNA TGTGCCAGCACCAAAAGGGCGGGCCAAGTCTCTGGGGCCAACGTCCTGACTTTC. Encoded protein: CASTKRAGQVSGANVLTF.

The chain uses TRBV5-1 and TRBJ2-2; 7 bases are a match to TRBD2. There are 17 residues in the CDR3. Trimming at V came to 4 bases and at J to 3 bases, leaving 12 bases not matched to a gene. CDR1 SGHRS and CDR2 YFSETQ come from the germline V gene. The CDR3 protein is CASSQSGGSDYTGELFF. The CDR3 DNA reads TGCGCCAGCAGCCAATCCGGCGGGAGCGACTACACCGGGGAGCTGTTTTTT.

The chain employs TRBV5-4 and TRBJ1-1; D unclear. Trimming shortened V by 2 bases and J by 7 bases, and 9 bases separated the two germline ends. Germline CDR1 is SGHNT and CDR2 is YYREEE (reference sequence). CDR3 length: 12 amino acids. The DNA of the CDR3 is TGTGCCAGCAGCTTCGCCAAGAATGAAGCTTTCTTT. Protein: CASSFAKNEAFF.

The V call is TRBV2, the J call TRBJ2-7; D could derive from TRBD1 or TRBD2 (5 bases each). The germline V and J ends were trimmed by 8 bases and 5 bases, with 19 bases remaining between them. This CDR3 is built from 14 residues. Germline V CDR1 and CDR2: SNHLY, FYNNEI. CDR3 nucleotides: TGTGCCAGCCCCTACGAGGGGCCGAGGAACGAGCAGTACTTC. Translating gives CASPYEGPRNEQYF. The full variable domain, its missing parts supplied by reference TRBV2 and TRBJ2-7, is EPEVTQTPSHQVTQMGQEVILRCVPISNHLYFYWYRQILGQKVEFLVSFYNNEISEKSEIFDDQFSVERPDGSNFTLKIRSTKLEDSAMYFCASPYEGPRNEQYFGPGTRLTVT.

There are many counts of this clonotype. V is TRBV28 and J is TRBJ1-6; no clear D gene. This CDR3 comprises 12 residues. Germline V gives CDR1 MDHEN, CDR2 SYDVKM. The V gene lost 4 bases and the J gene lost 12 bases, with 10 bases spanning the gap. The CDR3 region is CASSYGGRPLHF. The CDR3 nucleotides read TGTGCCAGCAGTTACGGTGGTCGACCCCTCCACTTT. Drawing the rest from reference TRBV28 and TRBJ1-6, the complete variable domain is DVKVTQSSRYLVKRTGEKVFLECVQDMDHENMFWYRQDPGLGLRLIYFSYDVKMKEKGDIPEGYSVSREKKERFSLILESASTNQTSMYLCASSYGGRPLHFGNGTRLTVT.

This clonotype was counted at least ten times. The chain joins TRBV20-1 to TRBJ2-2, with D possibly matching TRBD1 (6 bases). The V end was cut by 2 bases, the J end by 6 bases, with 7 bases between. The CDR3 contains 12 residues. The germline gives CDR1 DFQATT, CDR2 SNEGSKA (reference sequence). In DNA, the CDR3 is TGCAGTGCTAGAAAGGGGGCCGGGGAGCTGTTTTTT. It encodes CSARKGAGELFF.

CDR3 DNA: TGTGCCAGCAGCTTAATAACTGGCACTGAAGCTTTCTTT. Its protein product is CASSLITGTEAFF. The chain joins TRBV7-6 to TRBJ1-1; D not certain. This CDR3 region has 13 residues. The V and J ends lost 2 bases and 4 bases respectively, with 8 bases between them. CDR1 is SGHVS, CDR2 FNYEAQ, per germline.

This clonotype was seen many times. At one of its ends the junction is not consistent with the germline gene, which may arise from a read error. The chain links TRBV15 to TRBJ1-1, with TRBD1 as a possible D gene (5 bases). CDR3 length equals 14 residues. CDR1 and CDR2 (germline): LNHNV, YYDKDF (reference sequence). CDR3: CATSRDLGVTEAFF. The CDR3 nucleotides are TGTGCCACCAGCCGAGATTTAGGGGTCACTGAAGCTTTCTTT.

This clonotype was observed many times. The chain is built from TRBV2 and TRBJ2-7; D may be TRBD2 (5 bases). In germline, CDR1 is SNHLY, CDR2 FYNNEI. V was cut by 2 bases and J by 7 bases, with 21 bases left in between. There are 16 residues in the CDR3. The DNA for the CDR3 is TGTGCCAGCAGTGAAATGGCTAGTGGGTTGGGAGCGGAGCAGTACTTC. It codes for CASSEMASGLGAEQYF. The full variable domain, its missing parts supplied by reference TRBV2 and TRBJ2-7, is EPEVTQTPSHQVTQMGQEVILRCVPISNHLYFYWYRQILGQKVEFLVSFYNNEISEKSEIFDDQFSVERPDGSNFTLKIRSTKLEDSAMYFCASSEMASGLGAEQYFGPGTRLTVT.

About this clonotype: At one of its ends the junction is not consistent with the germline gene, which may arise from a read error. The chain carries TRBV11-2 and TRBJ2-7, with D possibly TRBD2 on 5 matching bases. Germline V gene sequence: CDR1 SGHAT, CDR2 FQNNGV. This CDR3 is built from 15 residues. CDR3 residues: CTSSSQDLLDYEQYF. CDR3 bases: TGTACCAGCAGCTCCCAGGACCTACTAGACTACGAGCAGTACTTC. The variable domain in full, with the rest retrieved from reference TRBV11-2 and TRBJ2-7, is EAGVAQSPRYKIIEKRQSVAFWCNPISGHATLYWYQQILGQGPKLLIQFQNNGVVDDSQLPKDRFSAERLKGVDSTLKIQPAKLEDSAVYLCTSSSQDLLDYEQYFGPGTRLTVT.

This clonotype was recorded at least ten times. The rearrangement uses TRBV10-2 and TRBJ2-7, with D perhaps TRBD2 (5 bases). Germline lookup yields CDR1 WSHSY and CDR2 SAAADI. This CDR3 region has 13 residues. The V end was cut by 5 bases, the J end by 5 bases, with 13 bases between. The CDR3 region is CASSLASRDEQYF. In nucleotides, the CDR3 is TGCGCCAGCAGTTTAGCGAGCCGAGACGAGCAGTACTTC.